The 28 T cell receptor beta chains given below trace back to one sample, sequenced in a study of cytomegalovirus exposure and HLA in healthy donors. The PCR employed 60 Vbeta primers together with 13 Jbeta primers. The protocol was immunoSEQ multiplex PCR, while the TCRdb copy is restricted to in-frame clones and leaves out a portion. With 120,000 to 150,000 clones in the sample, the ten largest clones hold 1.5% to 2%. The specimen sequenced was PBMCs. The receptors were sampled from a woman aged 45-65 years in good health and CMV-seronegative.

This chain joins TRBV19 and TRBJ1-5; 9 nucleotides align to TRBD1. This CDR3 spans 15 amino acids. After removal of 10 bases from V and 7 bases from J, the junction contained 14 bases not matched to a gene. The germline CDR1 and CDR2 sequences are LNHDA and SQIVND (reference sequence). The CDR3: CATSRDREFGQPQHF. CDR3 bases: TGTGCCACCAGCCGGGACAGGGAGTTCGGCCAGCCCCAGCATTTT.

This chain connects TRBV28 to TRBJ2-5; maybe TRBD1 (5 bases). The DNA end is a closer match to TRBJ2-7, so the J assignment may be wrong. This CDR3 is 12 amino acids long. Looked up from germline, CDR1 is MDHEN and CDR2 is SYDVKM. The CDR3, as DNA: TGTGCCAGCAGCTCCCGACAGTACGAGCAGTACTTC. Translation gives CASSSRQYEQYF.

V is TRBV6-1 and J is TRBJ1-2, with TRBD1 matching over 8 bases. The CDR3 totals 14 residues. In germline, CDR1 is MNHNS, CDR2 SASEGT. Trimming cost V 5 bases and J 7 bases; bases outside gene matches: 9. The CDR3 here is CASSYFDRGGGYTF. The DNA of the CDR3 is TGTGCCAGCAGTTATTTCGACAGGGGCGGTGGCTACACCTTC.

The chain carries TRBV4-3 and TRBJ1-1, with 9 bases fitting TRBD1. Germline values: CDR1 LGHNA, CDR2 YSLEER. This CDR3 is 15 amino acids long. V lost 4 bases and J lost 3; bases outside the gene matches: 6. The DNA for the CDR3 is TGCGCCAGCAGCCTCGGGACAGGGCCGTACACTGAAGCTTTCTTT. It yields the protein CASSLGTGPYTEAFF.

The V gene is TRBV4-1, the J gene TRBJ1-5; TRBD1 matches 8 bases. The CDR3 contains 16 residues. Germline assignment: CDR1 MGHRA and CDR2 YSYEKL. V shed 4 bases and J 1 base; nucleotides not matched to a gene: 6. CDR3 loop: CASSPTGAVSNQPQHF. The CDR3 DNA follows: TGCGCCAGCAGCCCGACAGGGGCTGTGAGCAATCAGCCCCAGCATTTT.

The V call is TRBV5-4, the J call TRBJ2-5; 12 bases are shared with TRBD2. Germline values: CDR1 SGHNT, CDR2 YYREEE (reference sequence). The CDR3 spans 15 residues. Trimming took 4 bases from V and 2 from J; bases not matched to a gene: 3. In DNA, the CDR3 is TGTGCCAGCAGCCCAGGGACTAGCGGGCAAGAGACCCAGTACTTC. Residues: CASSPGTSGQETQYF.

The chain links TRBV19 to TRBJ2-3, with D possibly being TRBD2 (6 bases). The CDR3 runs to 15 residues. The V gene lost 1 base and the J gene lost 2 bases, with 10 bases spanning the gap. Germline V lookup: CDR1 LNHDA, CDR2 SQIVND (reference sequence). In DNA form, the CDR3 reads TGTGCCAGTAGTATAGCAGCGGGCGACACAGATACGCAGTATTTT. It codes for CASSIAAGDTDTQYF.

This chain connects TRBV5-4 to TRBJ2-7; D possibly corresponds to TRBD1 (6 bases). This CDR3 has 15 amino acids. V was clipped by 2 bases and J by 2 bases, with 14 bases between them. Germline lookup yields CDR1 SGHNT and CDR2 YYREEE (reference sequence). As DNA, the CDR3 is TGTGCCAGCAGCTTCTCCAGGGGAGAGACCTACGAGCAGTACTTC. This sequence encodes CASSFSRGETYEQYF.

This chain joins TRBV30 and TRBJ1-5; 7 positions agree with TRBD1. Per the germline V gene, CDR1 is GTSNPN and CDR2 is SVGIG (reference sequence). The V segment lost 4 bases and the J segment 0 bases; nucleotides outside the gene matches: 0. The CDR3 covers 13 residues. In nucleotides, the CDR3 is TGTGCCTGGAACAGGGGTAGCAATCAGCCCCAGCATTTT. It is translated as CAWNRGSNQPQHF.

This chain links TRBV19 with TRBJ2-3, with 9 bases that match TRBD2. Germline V lookup: CDR1 LNHDA, CDR2 SQIVND (reference sequence). Trimming took 5 bases from V and 0 from J; bases not matched to a gene: 18. This CDR3 has 20 residues. The CDR3: CASSSPGLHLAGASTDTQYF. Written as DNA, the CDR3 is TGTGCCAGTAGTTCTCCGGGTCTCCACTTAGCGGGGGCAAGCACAGATACGCAGTATTTT.

V and J are TRBV6-5 and TRBJ2-3; 8 bases map to TRBD2. The CDR3 consists of 14 residues. After removal of 7 bases from V and 6 bases from J, the junction contained 9 bases not matched to a gene. Germline assignment: CDR1 MNHEY and CDR2 SVGAGI. DNA for the CDR3: TGTGCCAGCAAGATGACTAGCGCCAAGGATACGCAGTATTTT. Translated, it gives CASKMTSAKDTQYF.

The CDR3 DNA reads as TGCGCCAGCAGCCAACAGGGTGCGGAGACCCAGTACTTC. It encodes CASSQQGAETQYF. V usage is TRBV4-3 and J usage is TRBJ2-5; maybe TRBD1 (5 bases). Germline CDR1 LGHNA, CDR2 YSLEER. V was shortened by 2 bases and J by 5 bases, with 9 bases between the two germline ends. The length of the CDR3 is 13 residues.

V gene TRBV7-8 combines with J gene TRBJ2-7; D perhaps matches TRBD2 (6 bases). The germline gives CDR1 SGHVS, CDR2 FQNEAQ. Trimming pared 0 bases from V and 0 bases from J, leaving 18 bases between. The CDR3 sequence is 18 residues long. CDR3 sequence (DNA): TGTGCCAGCAGCTTAGCCGGCGGAAAGTGGGAGGTCTCCTACGAGCAGTACTTC. Translated: CASSLAGGKWEVSYEQYF.

The chain carries TRBV7-8 and TRBJ2-1; TRBD2 agrees at 13 bases. This CDR3 has 18 amino acids. Germline CDR1 SGHVS, CDR2 FQNEAQ. V shed 1 base and J 0 bases; nucleotides not matched to a gene: 3. The DNA for the CDR3 is TGTGCCAGCAGCTTAGGGACTAGCGGGAGCACCTCCTACAATGAGCAGTTCTTC. Its protein product is CASSLGTSGSTSYNEQFF.

The chain is built from TRBV7-8 and TRBJ1-2, with 10 positions matching TRBD1. The length of the CDR3 is 13 residues. Germline lookup yields CDR1 SGHVS and CDR2 FQNEAQ. V gave up 6 bases and J gave up 8 bases; unmatched junction bases: 6. CDR3 sequence: CASSWGTGAGYTF. CDR3 nucleotides: TGTGCCAGCAGTTGGGGGACAGGGGCCGGCTACACCTTC.

The V and J genes are TRBV5-1 and TRBJ2-7; 8 bases agree with TRBD1. This CDR3 comprises 15 residues. Germline lookup yields CDR1 SGHRS and CDR2 YFSETQ. The V segment lost 4 bases and the J segment 3 bases; nucleotides outside the gene matches: 9. This chain's CDR3 is CASSPGQVLFYEQYF. The CDR3 DNA is TGCGCCAGCAGCCCGGGACAGGTCCTGTTCTACGAGCAGTACTTC.

The chain couples TRBV19 to TRBJ1-5, with 8 bases aligning to TRBD1. Germline CDR1 LNHDA, CDR2 SQIVND (reference sequence). The CDR3 is made up of 15 amino acids. The V gene end was trimmed by 1 base and the J gene end by 7 bases; junction bases not matched to a gene: 6. CDR3 bases: TGTGCCAGTAGTATAGGGACAGGGAAAGGGCAGCCCCAGCATTTT. This sequence encodes CASSIGTGKGQPQHF.

The chain recombines TRBV18 with TRBJ2-7, with D possibly matching TRBD2 (6 bases). Germline-derived CDR1 and CDR2 are KGHSH and LQKENI. Trimming stripped 0 bases from V and 0 bases from J, with 15 bases between. The CDR3 has 17 amino acids. The CDR3: CASSPPEGRASSYEQYF. The CDR3 nucleotides read TGTGCCAGCTCACCACCGGAGGGCAGGGCAAGCTCCTACGAGCAGTACTTC.

The chain has TRBV7-6 and TRBJ2-7; D possibly corresponds to TRBD2 (5 bases). Per germline, CDR1 SGHVS and CDR2 FNYEAQ. The CDR3 is 13 residues long. V gave up 5 bases and J gave up 5 bases, with 13 bases separating them. DNA of the CDR3: TGTGCCAGCAGCACCTCAACTAGAAACGAGCAGTACTTC. The encoded protein is CASSTSTRNEQYF.

This sequence joins TRBV29-1 and TRBJ1-3; D ambiguous. The CDR3 is 13 amino acids. Germline CDR1 reads SQVTM; CDR2 reads ANQGSEA. The ends were cut back, 4 bases at V and 0 bases at J, with 7 bases in the middle. The CDR3 DNA reads TGCAGCGTTGGTTCAAACTCTGGAAACACCATATATTTT. Translated: CSVGSNSGNTIYF.

The chain is built from TRBV5-5 and TRBJ2-2; maybe TRBD2 (6 bases). Germline CDR1 and CDR2: SGHKS and YYEKEE (reference sequence). The germline V and J ends were trimmed by 1 base and 1 base, with 11 bases remaining between them. The CDR3 contains 16 residues. The CDR3 reads CASSLSGGKNTGELFF. CDR3 DNA: TGTGCCAGCAGCTTGTCAGGAGGGAAGAACACCGGGGAGCTGTTTTTT.

The chain links TRBV28 to TRBJ2-7, with 9 bases aligning to TRBD1. The CDR3 consists of 15 residues. Losses at the gene ends were 7 bases for V and 0 bases for J; bases not matched to a gene: 7. Germline-derived CDR1 and CDR2 are MDHEN and SYDVKM. The CDR3 nucleotides are TGTGCCAGCACCCCCCGGGACAGGGTCTCCTACGAGCAGTACTTC. Translating it yields CASTPRDRVSYEQYF.

The CDR3 loop is CAWRGGTATEAFF. CDR3 nucleotides: TGTGCCTGGAGAGGCGGGACAGCTACTGAAGCTTTCTTT. The gene calls are TRBV30 and TRBJ1-1, with 7 nucleotides matching TRBD1. This CDR3 comprises 13 residues. V shed 3 bases, J shed 5 bases, and the junction held 6 bases outside the gene matches. In germline, CDR1 is GTSNPN, CDR2 SVGIG (reference sequence).

The chain recombines TRBV7-8 with TRBJ2-1; no firm D call. This CDR3 comprises 11 residues. Trimming took 7 bases from V and 10 from J, leaving 11 bases between them. Per germline, CDR1 SGHVS and CDR2 FQNEAQ. CDR3 bases: TGTGCCAGCACCCCTTCACGGGAGCAGTTCTTC. Translation: CASTPSREQFF.

This chain connects TRBV18 to TRBJ2-7; TRBD2 agrees at 8 bases. V gave up 4 bases and J gave up 3 bases; unmatched junction bases: 8. The CDR3 length is 15 residues. Germline CDR1 and CDR2: KGHSH and LQKENI. CDR3 nucleotide sequence: TGTGCCAGCTCACGAGGGGGACTAGGGAGCTACGAGCAGTACTTC. Translation: CASSRGGLGSYEQYF.

This rearrangement joins TRBV11-2 to TRBJ2-7; 10 bases map to TRBD1. CDR3 size: 15 residues. Germline trimming cut 4 bases from V and 4 bases from J; bases unmatched to any gene: 7. CDR1 and CDR2 from the germline V gene are SGHAT and FQNNGV. In nucleotides, the CDR3 is TGTGCCAGCAGCTACACGACAGGGGGCGGGTACGAGCAGTACTTC. As protein: CASSYTTGGGYEQYF.

The V gene is TRBV7-3, the J gene TRBJ2-2, with 9 bases lining up with TRBD2. The CDR3 is 16 residues long. With V trimmed by 0 bases and J by 1 base, 0 bases remained unmatched. Germline V lookup: CDR1 SGHTA, CDR2 FQGTGA. The CDR3 loop reads CASSLTLAGNTGELFF. The CDR3 coding sequence is TGTGCCAGCAGCTTAACACTAGCGGGGAACACCGGGGAGCTGTTTTTT.

The chain couples TRBV2 to TRBJ2-7, with D possibly matching TRBD1 (5 bases). From germline, CDR1 is SNHLY and CDR2 FYNNEI. Deletions cut 8 bases from V and 4 bases from J, with 18 bases between. The CDR3 is 14 amino acids. The CDR3 DNA sequence: TGTGCCAGCGGAAACCAGGGCGTCTCTTACGAGCAGTACTTC. Translating gives CASGNQGVSYEQYF.